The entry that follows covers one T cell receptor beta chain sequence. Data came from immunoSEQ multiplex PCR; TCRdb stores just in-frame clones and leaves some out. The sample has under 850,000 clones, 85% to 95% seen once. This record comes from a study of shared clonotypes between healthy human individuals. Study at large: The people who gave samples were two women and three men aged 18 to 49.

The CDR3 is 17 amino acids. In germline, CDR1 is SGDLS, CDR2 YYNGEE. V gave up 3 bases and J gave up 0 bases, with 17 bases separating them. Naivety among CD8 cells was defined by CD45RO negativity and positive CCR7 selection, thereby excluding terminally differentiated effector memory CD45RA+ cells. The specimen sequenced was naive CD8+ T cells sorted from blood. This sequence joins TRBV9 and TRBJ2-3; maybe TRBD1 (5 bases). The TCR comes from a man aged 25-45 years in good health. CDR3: CASSEGSQTVSTDTQYF. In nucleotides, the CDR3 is TGTGCCAGCAGCGAGGGAAGCCAGACAGTGAGCACAGATACGCAGTATTTT. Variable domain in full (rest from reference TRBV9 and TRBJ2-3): DSGVTQTPKHLITATGQRVTLRCSPRSGDLSVYWYQQSLDQGLQFLIQYYNGEERAKGNILERFSAQQFPDLHSELNLSSLELGDSALYFCASSEGSQTVSTDTQYFGPGTRLTVL.